A selection of T cell receptor beta chains follows, all from one sample in a study of regulatory T cells in long-lasting Graves disease. TCRdb used MiXCR to reprocess the multiplex PCR reads, holding one entry per CDR3 protein. Of 200,000 to 250,000 distinct CDR3 sequences in the sample, around a fifth are singletons; the top ten hold about 11%. The sample was also linked to a second study, of T cells in Graves' hyperthyroidism and ophthalmopathy.

This specimen was peripheral blood mononuclear cells (PBMCs), taken at new diagnosis, from a patient treated with antithyroid drugs. These receptors all come from a woman in her twenties or thirties with Graves disease. Each CDR3 is given with its conserved first and last residue. The D gene is left open where the match is weak. A clone size is listed for some rows: how often the clone was seen (once, few, many), or a class if it is expanded.

V gene,J gene,D gene,clone size,CDR3 protein,CDR3 DNA
TRBV10-2,TRBJ2-2,TRBD2,many,CASTERSGGANTGELFF,TGCGCCAGCACCGAGAGAAGCGGGGGGGCCAACACCGGGGAGCTGTTTTTT
TRBV3-1,TRBJ1-1,NA,NA,CASSQLPDRGFEAFF,TGTGCCAGCAGCCAACTACCGGATAGGGGTTTTGAAGCTTTCTTT
TRBV2,TRBJ1-2,NA,many,CASFRAGANGYTF,TGTGCCAGCTTTCGGGCGGGGGCAAATGGCTACACCTTC
TRBV6-1,TRBJ1-1,NA,many,CASSERGFYGNTEAFF,TGTGCCAGCAGTGAAAGGGGATTTTACGGAAACACTGAAGCTTTCTTT
TRBV3-1,TRBJ2-5,TRBD2,NA,CASSQQPSGRVGTITQYF,TGTGCCAGCAGCCAACAACCCAGCGGGAGAGTGGGGACGATTACCCAGTACTTC
TRBV30,TRBJ2-1,NA,many,CAWRRGRGDYNEQFF,TGTGCCTGGAGAAGGGGGCGGGGCGACTACAATGAGCAGTTCTTC
TRBV19,TRBJ2-1,NA,NA,CASTPAGGNEQFF,TGTGCCAGTACTCCGGCAGGTGGGAATGAGCAGTTCTTC
TRBV11-2,TRBJ2-3,TRBD1,NA,CASSQGQGLAQYF,TGTGCCAGCAGCCAAGGACAGGGACTCGCGCAGTATTTT
TRBV9,TRBJ2-1,TRBD2,NA,CASSVDVGREPPPEQFF,TGTGCCAGCAGCGTAGACGTCGGGCGGGAGCCCCCTCCGGAGCAGTTCTTC
TRBV28,TRBJ1-5,NA,NA,CASSLPTGRRGGQPQHF,TGTGCCAGCAGTTTGCCGACAGGTAGGAGAGGGGGGCAGCCCCAGCATTTT
TRBV2,TRBJ2-7,NA,many,CASRGGPGRGSYEQYF,TGTGCCAGCAGGGGGGGACCCGGACGAGGCTCCTACGAGCAGTACTTC
TRBV20-1,TRBJ1-1,NA,many,CSAARTAEAFF,TGCAGTGCAGCCCGGACAGCTGAAGCTTTCTTT
TRBV3-1,TRBJ2-3,NA,NA,CASSQDSGAITQYF,TGTGCCAGCAGCCAAGATTCAGGAGCTATTACGCAGTATTTT
TRBV18,TRBJ1-1,NA,NA,CASNSPRGPNTEAFF,TGTGCCAGCAATTCACCCCGTGGACCGAACACTGAAGCTTTCTTT
TRBV28,TRBJ1-2,NA,many,CASRAPVGGGEYGYTF,TGTGCCAGCAGAGCCCCTGTAGGGGGGGGGGAGTATGGCTACACCTTC
TRBV5-5,TRBJ2-7,NA,many,CASSLRDEQYF,TGTGCCAGCAGCTTGAGAGACGAGCAGTACTTC
TRBV18,TRBJ2-3,NA,NA,CASSSLPGKLSTDTQYF,TGTGCCAGCTCTTCCCTTCCAGGGAAATTAAGCACAGATACGCAGTATTTT
TRBV19,TRBJ2-7,NA,many,CASSIGQFNYEQYF,TGTGCCAGTAGTATAGGGCAGTTCAACTACGAGCAGTACTTC
TRBV12-3/TRBV12-4,TRBJ1-5,TRBD1,NA,CASSRTGDRPQHF,TGTGCCAGCAGTCGGACAGGGGATCGGCCCCAGCATTTT
TRBV11-2,TRBJ1-5,TRBD1,many,CASSLGTGLNQPQHF,TGTGCCAGCAGCTTAGGGACAGGGCTTAATCAGCCCCAGCATTTT
TRBV28,TRBJ1-2,TRBD1,many,CASSGTGGGYTF,TGTGCCAGCAGTGGGACAGGGGGTGGCTACACCTTC
TRBV18,TRBJ2-7,TRBD1,NA,CASSLLDRGYEQYF,TGTGCCAGCTCACTCTTGGACAGGGGCTACGAGCAGTACTTC
TRBV6-5,TRBJ1-6,NA,many,CASSYFTGSSYNSPLHF,TGTGCCAGCAGTTACTTTACAGGAAGCTCCTATAATTCACCCCTCCACTTT
TRBV7-9,TRBJ2-6,NA,NA,CASSSAGANVLAF,TGTGCCAGCAGTTCGGCTGGGGCCAACGTCCTGGCTTTC
TRBV27,TRBJ2-5,TRBD2,NA,CASSPRGSRQETLYF,TGTGCTAGCAGTCCGCGGGGGTCAAGGCAAGAGACCCTGTACTTC
TRBV20-1,TRBJ2-3,TRBD2,many,CSGTRGGSTDTQYF,TGCAGTGGGACCCGGGGGGGAAGCACAGATACGCAGTATTTT
TRBV28,TRBJ2-1,NA,many,CASSLDSSSLNNEQFF,TGTGCCAGCAGTTTGGACTCATCCTCACTTAACAATGAGCAGTTCTTC
TRBV28,TRBJ2-7,TRBD1,many,CASSPGTALSYEQYF,TGTGCCAGCAGTCCGGGGACAGCTCTTTCCTACGAGCAGTACTTC
TRBV19,TRBJ2-7,TRBD1,NA,CASSTDRVKYF,TGTGCCAGTAGTACGGACAGGGTGAAGTACTTC
TRBV2,TRBJ1-5,NA,many,CASSLDPNQPQHF,TGTGCCAGCAGTCTGGACCCTAATCAGCCCCAGCATTTT
TRBV27,TRBJ1-4,TRBD1,many,CASSPIGDRGEKLFF,TGTGCCAGCAGCCCTATCGGGGACAGGGGTGAAAAACTGTTTTTT
TRBV19,TRBJ2-7,NA,few,CASSAYGLAFPYEQYF,TGTGCCAGTAGTGCCTACGGGCTAGCGTTCCCCTACGAGCAGTACTTC
TRBV11-2,TRBJ1-1,TRBD1,NA,CASSHTDRGLDTEAFF,TGTGCCAGCAGCCACACGGACAGGGGGCTGGATACTGAAGCTTTCTTT
TRBV5-1,TRBJ2-2,NA,many,CASSLRQDRGGELFF,TGCGCCAGCAGCTTGAGACAGGATAGAGGCGGGGAGCTGTTTTTT
TRBV27,TRBJ2-7,NA,many,CASSFSRGGYEQYF,TGTGCCAGCAGTTTCTCCAGGGGGGGATACGAGCAGTACTTC
TRBV27,TRBJ2-3,NA,many,CASSFRDPFADTQYF,TGTGCCAGCAGTTTCCGGGACCCCTTTGCAGATACGCAGTATTTT
TRBV11-2,TRBJ2-3,NA,many,CASSLEGAFTDTQYF,TGTGCCAGCAGCTTAGAGGGGGCTTTCACAGATACGCAGTATTTT
TRBV9,TRBJ1-1,TRBD1,many,CASSVERGTGYMNTEAFF,TGTGCCAGCAGCGTAGAGCGCGGGACAGGCTACATGAACACTGAAGCTTTCTTT
TRBV2,TRBJ2-7,TRBD2,NA,CASSDPGLAREQYF,TGTGCCAGCAGTGATCCGGGACTAGCGCGAGAGCAGTACTTC
TRBV12-3/TRBV12-4,TRBJ2-1,TRBD2,NA,CASSPQVAGGTGSYNEQFF,TGTGCCAGCAGCCCCCAGGTAGCGGGGGGGACGGGATCCTACAATGAGCAGTTCTTC
TRBV7-9,TRBJ2-3,NA,few,CASSLNQGGDTQYF,TGTGCCAGCAGCTTAAATCAGGGGGGAGATACGCAGTATTTT
TRBV18,TRBJ2-7,TRBD2,many,CASSPRTSGSGEQYF,TGTGCCAGCTCACCTCGAACTAGCGGGAGCGGTGAGCAGTACTTC
TRBV20-1,TRBJ1-5,NA,NA,CSARPGAGNQPQHF,TGCAGTGCTCGACCCGGGGCGGGCAATCAGCCCCAGCATTTT
TRBV6-5,TRBJ2-7,NA,NA,CASGSGSQKEQYF,TGTGCCAGCGGTTCAGGGTCACAGAAGGAGCAGTACTTC
TRBV2,TRBJ2-2,NA,many,CASSVTANTGELFF,TGTGCCAGCAGTGTGACAGCGAACACCGGGGAGCTGTTTTTT
TRBV29-1,TRBJ2-3,TRBD1,NA,CSVATGGASDTQYF,TGCAGCGTCGCAACAGGGGGCGCGTCAGATACGCAGTATTTT
TRBV4-1,TRBJ2-5,TRBD2,many,CASSYGTSGVETQYF,TGCGCCAGCAGCTACGGGACTAGCGGGGTAGAGACCCAGTACTTC
TRBV28,TRBJ1-5,NA,NA,CASSLNYDQPQHF,TGTGCCAGCAGTTTAAATTATGATCAGCCCCAGCATTTT
TRBV6-1,TRBJ2-5,TRBD2,many,CASSMGLAGGGETQYF,TGTGCCAGCAGCATGGGACTAGCGGGAGGGGGAGAGACCCAGTACTTC
TRBV28,TRBJ1-6,NA,NA,CASSPRDTYDNSPLHF,TGTGCCAGCAGTCCCCGGGACACCTACGATAATTCACCCCTCCACTTT
TRBV18,TRBJ1-5,NA,NA,CASSPGRSRGYSNQPQHF,TGTGCCAGCTCACCGGGTCGTAGCAGGGGTTATAGCAATCAGCCCCAGCATTTT
TRBV5-6,TRBJ1-4,TRBD1,many,CASSLTGTGNEKLFF,TGTGCCAGCAGCTTGACCGGGACAGGGAATGAAAAACTGTTTTTT
TRBV7-9,TRBJ1-1,NA,many,CASSWLVNEAFF,TGTGCCAGCAGCTGGTTAGTCAACGAAGCTTTCTTT